The 14 T cell receptor beta chains reported below all come from one sample, sequenced in a study of cytomegalovirus exposure and HLA in healthy donors. The PCR had 60 Vbeta and 13 Jbeta primers. Only in-frame clones appear in the TCRdb table, and some are missing; sequencing was by immunoSEQ multiplex PCR. The sample records about 160,000 clones, under 90% being singletons. What was sequenced was PBMCs. The source of these receptors is a man aged 30 to 39 in good health and CMV-seronegative.

The gene calls are TRBV5-5 and TRBJ2-5; 9 bases line up with TRBD1. CDR1 is SGHKS and CDR2 is YYEKEE in the germline V gene (reference sequence). The J segment lost 7 bases and the V segment lost 4 bases, leaving 5 bases of the junction unmatched. This CDR3 region has 13 residues. DNA of the CDR3: TGTGCCAGCAGCCGACAGGGGGAGGTGACCCAGTACTTC. It yields the protein CASSRQGEVTQYF.

The chain employs TRBV5-1 and TRBJ1-1; TRBD1 is a possible D gene (6 bases). With 4 bases removed from V and 4 bases from J, the gap between germline ends came to 17 bases. The CDR3 covers 15 residues. Germline V gene lookup returns CDR1 SGHRS and CDR2 YFSETQ. This CDR3 reads CASSIRQDRSTEAFF. The CDR3 bases are TGCGCCAGCAGCATACGACAGGATAGGAGCACTGAAGCTTTCTTT.

This clone was seen a handful of times. The chain is built from TRBV28 and TRBJ1-2; no clear D gene. V shed 2 bases and J shed 8 bases, with 12 bases lying between them. This CDR3 region has 13 residues. Germline V CDR1 and CDR2: MDHEN, SYDVKM. As DNA, the CDR3 is TGTGCCAGCAGTTTAACGGCGGGGAGAGGCTACACCTTC. This codes for CASSLTAGRGYTF.

The chain employs TRBV13 and TRBJ2-2, with D unresolved. CDR1 is PRHDT, CDR2 FYEKMQ, per germline (reference sequence). Trimming stripped 5 bases from V and 5 bases from J, with 6 bases between. CDR3 length equals 12 residues. The CDR3 region has the DNA TGTGCCAGCAGCCGTCAGACCGGGGAGCTGTTTTTT. It encodes CASSRQTGELFF.

J is TRBJ2-2 and V is TRBV5-4; D possibly corresponds to TRBD2 (6 bases). CDR1 is SGHNT, CDR2 YYREEE, per germline (reference sequence). This CDR3 region has 13 residues. The V and J ends lost 10 bases and 6 bases respectively, with 16 bases between them. The CDR3 region is CAARPSVAGELFF. CDR3 bases: TGTGCCGCAAGGCCTAGCGTGGCCGGGGAGCTGTTTTTT. Based on the CDR3 plus reference TRBV5-4 and TRBJ2-2, the full variable domain is ETGVTQSPTHLIKTRGQQVTLRCSSQSGHNTVSWYQQALGQGPQFIFQYYREEENGRGNFPPRFSGLQFPNYSSELNVNALELDDSALYLCAARPSVAGELFFGEGSRLTVL.

The genes are TRBV7-8 and TRBJ1-1; D possibly corresponds to TRBD1 (5 bases). The V and J ends lost 2 bases and 7 bases respectively, with 14 bases between them. The CDR3 spans 14 residues. CDR1 SGHVS and CDR2 FQNEAQ come from the germline V gene. The CDR3 reads CASSLQGGVGEAFF. Written as DNA, the CDR3 is TGTGCCAGCAGCTTACAGGGAGGGGTCGGTGAAGCTTTCTTT.

This chain connects TRBV5-6 to TRBJ1-3; 9 positions agree with TRBD1. The CDR3 has 16 residues. The V and J ends lost 4 bases and 1 base, in that order; junction bases with no gene match: 6. Germline V gives CDR1 SGHDT, CDR2 YYEEEE. DNA of the CDR3: TGTGCCAGCAGCCCGGGACAGGGTTATTCTGGAAACACCATATATTTT. Translation gives CASSPGQGYSGNTIYF.

The V and J genes are TRBV19 and TRBJ1-2; 7 bases fit TRBD1. Trimming at V came to 7 bases and at J to 3 bases, leaving 8 bases not matched to a gene. The germline CDR1 and CDR2 sequences are LNHDA and SQIVND (reference sequence). The CDR3 sequence is 14 residues long. DNA for the CDR3: TGTGCCAGTACCCGCCGACAGGGCGACTATGGCTACACCTTC. As protein: CASTRRQGDYGYTF.

On this clone: Its ends do not fully match the called genes, so a read error is possible. The rearrangement links TRBV27 to TRBJ2-7; D possibly corresponds to TRBD1 (6 bases). This CDR3 has 15 residues. Germline values: CDR1 MNHEY, CDR2 SMNVEV (reference sequence). The CDR3 sequence is CASSLGQSPAYEQCF. In nucleotides, the CDR3 is TGTGCCAGCAGTTTAGGACAGTCCCCAGCCTACGAGCAGTGCTTC.

This chain joins TRBV18 and TRBJ1-5, with a weak D call TRBD1 (5 bases). The V gene lost 2 bases and the J gene lost 6 bases, with 20 bases spanning the gap. Germline lookup yields CDR1 KGHSH and CDR2 LQKENI. The CDR3 is 17 amino acids. The CDR3 reads CASSPDVRTGRIQPQHF. CDR3 nucleotides: TGTGCCAGCTCACCAGATGTAAGAACAGGAAGGATTCAGCCCCAGCATTTT.

This rearrangement joins TRBV15 to TRBJ1-3, with D tentatively TRBD1 (5 bases). Germline V gene data show CDR1 as LNHNV and CDR2 as YYDKDF (reference sequence). There are 14 residues in the CDR3. The V end was cut by 1 base, the J end by 7 bases, with 11 bases between. The chain's CDR3 is CATSRVGRANTIYF. The CDR3 nucleotides read TGTGCCACCAGCAGAGTGGGCAGGGCGAACACCATATATTTT. Filled out from reference TRBV15 and TRBJ1-3, the complete variable domain reads DAMVIQNPRYQVTQFGKPVTLSCSQTLNHNVMYWYQQKSSQAPKLLFHYYDKDFNNEADTPDNFQSRRPNTSFCFLDIRSPGLGDTAMYLCATSRVGRANTIYFGEGSWLTVV.

The chain recombines TRBV11-2 with TRBJ1-3; possibly TRBD1 for D (6 bases). The V end lost 7 bases, the J end lost 0 bases, and 7 bases lay between the germline ends. The CDR3 covers 13 residues. The germline V gene has CDR1 SGHAT and CDR2 FQNNGV. In nucleotides, the CDR3 is TGTGCCAGCAAGGGGGACTCTGGAAACACCATATATTTT. Amino acids: CASKGDSGNTIYF. Full variable domain (outside the CDR3, taken from reference TRBV11-2 and TRBJ1-3): EAGVAQSPRYKIIEKRQSVAFWCNPISGHATLYWYQQILGQGPKLLIQFQNNGVVDDSQLPKDRFSAERLKGVDSTLKIQPAKLEDSAVYLCASKGDSGNTIYFGEGSWLTVV.

The V and J genes are TRBV10-3 and TRBJ2-1, with 10 bases lining up with TRBD2. Unmatched junction bases numbered 14, after V lost 3 bases and J lost 6 bases. Germline CDR1 ENHRY, CDR2 SYGVKD. This CDR3 comprises 18 residues. Here the CDR3 DNA reads TGTGCCATCAGTGATTACGACGACCCTAGCGGGAGTCCCAATGAGCAGTTCTTC. The encoded protein is CAISDYDDPSGSPNEQFF.

CDR3 protein: CASSWDRGAYEQYF. The DNA of the CDR3 is TGTGCCAGCAGTTGGGACAGGGGGGCTTACGAGCAGTACTTC. This chain uses TRBV2 with TRBJ2-7; 11 bases fit TRBD1. The CDR3 extends over 14 amino acids. The V and J ends lost 5 bases and 4 bases, in that order; junction bases with no gene match: 4. Looked up from germline, CDR1 is SNHLY and CDR2 is FYNNEI.